The 12 T cell receptor beta chains below come from one sample, sequenced in a study of T cell responses to AZD1222 COVID-19 vaccine. Produced via immunoSEQ multiplex PCR; TCRdb's table is partial and in-frame only. The repertoire holds 150,000 to 160,000 clones, with 90% to 95% as singletons. The sequencing used peripheral blood, collected 28 days after the second AZD1222 dose. The receptors were gathered from an adult who received the AZD1222 COVID-19 vaccine.

The V and J genes are TRBV5-1 and TRBJ1-4, with unresolved D. The CDR3 consists of 18 residues. Deletions cut 0 bases from V and 7 bases from J, with 22 bases between. Looked up from germline, CDR1 is SGHRS and CDR2 is YFSETQ. CDR3 in DNA: TGCGCCAGCAGCTTGGACCCCTCGGGCAGTTCAGTGAGTGAAAAACTGTTTTTT. Translated, it gives CASSLDPSGSSVSEKLFF.

The CDR3 DNA follows: TGTGCCAGCAGCCAATTGACCACTGGGAGTATGGCTGAGCAGTTCTTC. This gives the protein CASSQLTTGSMAEQFF. The rearrangement uses TRBV3-1 (or the pseudogene TRBV3-2) and TRBJ2-1; a possible D gene is TRBD2 (5 bases). Germline lookup yields CDR1 LGHDT and CDR2 YNNKEL (reference sequence). CDR3 size: 16 residues. Trimming cost V 2 bases and J 9 bases, with 20 bases left between them.

The chain links TRBV6-6 to TRBJ2-7; 7 bases align to TRBD1. The CDR3 has 14 residues. With 5 bases clipped from V and 5 bases from J, the junction kept 9 bases outside the gene matches. CDR1 and CDR2 (germline): MNHNY, SVGAGI (reference sequence). The CDR3 nucleotides are TGTGCCAGCAGTGAGAATTGGACAGGCGACGAGCAGTACTTC. Translated: CASSENWTGDEQYF.

The chain links TRBV7-3 to TRBJ2-3; no clear D gene. This CDR3 is built from 14 residues. Trimming stripped 5 bases from V and 3 bases from J, with 12 bases between. CDR1 and CDR2 (germline): SGHTA, FQGTGA. Here the CDR3 reads CASSPLPRTDTQYF. In DNA form, the CDR3 reads TGTGCCAGCAGCCCCCTCCCTCGGACAGATACGCAGTATTTT.

This clone occurred once. The chain joins TRBV15 to TRBJ2-7, with 8 bases lining up with TRBD1. After removal of 5 bases from V and 2 bases from J, the junction contained 8 bases not matched to a gene. The CDR3 is 15 residues long. Germline CDR1 LNHNV, CDR2 YYDKDF (reference sequence). CDR3 sequence reads: CATSSRTGSAYEQYF. CDR3 sequence (DNA): TGTGCCACCAGCTCCCGGACAGGGTCCGCCTACGAGCAGTACTTC.

This rearrangement joins TRBV4-1 to TRBJ2-3, with TRBD2 matching 7 bases. V dropped 3 bases and J dropped 0; count of bases not matched to a gene: 6. This CDR3 has 16 amino acids. The germline V gene has CDR1 MGHRA and CDR2 YSYEKL. CDR3 in DNA: TGCGCCAGCAGCCAGGCTAGCGGAACTAGCACAGATACGCAGTATTTT. Encoded protein: CASSQASGTSTDTQYF.

The chain employs TRBV19 and TRBJ1-6; D not certain. Germline V gives CDR1 LNHDA, CDR2 SQIVND (reference sequence). Trimming pared 3 bases from V and 6 bases from J, leaving 15 bases between. This CDR3 spans 16 amino acids. The CDR3 here is CASSIAGGVGNSPLHF. CDR3 nucleotide sequence: TGTGCCAGTAGTATCGCCGGCGGGGTGGGTAATTCACCCCTCCACTTT.

This clone was detected only once. The genes are TRBV9 and TRBJ2-1; D gene unclear. CDR1 is SGDLS and CDR2 is YYNGEE in the germline V gene. The CDR3 runs 15 residues. The ends were cut back, 3 bases at V and 4 bases at J, with 14 bases in the middle. The CDR3 region has the DNA TGTGCCAGCAGCGACGGACCCTTGCCTTACAATGAGCAGTTCTTC. Protein sequence: CASSDGPLPYNEQFF.

V usage is TRBV19 and J usage is TRBJ1-5, with 9 positions matching TRBD1. This CDR3 is 14 amino acids long. Germline CDR1 LNHDA, CDR2 SQIVND (reference sequence). The J segment lost 5 bases and the V segment lost 6 bases, leaving 5 bases of the junction unmatched. The CDR3 spells CASRPGQGHQPQHF. CDR3 coding DNA: TGTGCCAGTAGGCCGGGACAGGGACATCAGCCCCAGCATTTT.

The chain has TRBV4-1 and TRBJ1-4; D gene unclear. V was trimmed by 0 bases and J by 8 bases, leaving 10 bases between them. This CDR3 comprises 14 residues. Germline CDR1 is MGHRA and CDR2 is YSYEKL. The CDR3 sequence: CASSQDGRIEKLFF. The CDR3 DNA reads TGCGCCAGCAGCCAAGATGGGCGGATCGAAAAACTGTTTTTT.

The gene calls are TRBV11-2 and TRBJ2-2, with unresolved D. In germline, CDR1 is SGHAT, CDR2 FQNNGV. V dropped 1 base and J dropped 4 bases, with 13 bases sitting between them. The CDR3 length is 16 residues. In nucleotides, the CDR3 is TGTGCCAGCAGCTTAGGGAACTCGGGTGGCACCGGGGAGCTGTTTTTT. The encoded protein is CASSLGNSGGTGELFF.

The V call is TRBV5-1, the J call TRBJ2-3; D not resolved. Looked up from germline, CDR1 is SGHRS and CDR2 is YFSETQ. The CDR3 extends over 14 amino acids. V was cut by 0 bases and J by 2 bases, with 7 bases left in between. The DNA for the CDR3 is TGCGCCAGCAGCTTGGGGCCCTCCACAGATACGCAGTATTTT. Translated, it gives CASSLGPSTDTQYF.